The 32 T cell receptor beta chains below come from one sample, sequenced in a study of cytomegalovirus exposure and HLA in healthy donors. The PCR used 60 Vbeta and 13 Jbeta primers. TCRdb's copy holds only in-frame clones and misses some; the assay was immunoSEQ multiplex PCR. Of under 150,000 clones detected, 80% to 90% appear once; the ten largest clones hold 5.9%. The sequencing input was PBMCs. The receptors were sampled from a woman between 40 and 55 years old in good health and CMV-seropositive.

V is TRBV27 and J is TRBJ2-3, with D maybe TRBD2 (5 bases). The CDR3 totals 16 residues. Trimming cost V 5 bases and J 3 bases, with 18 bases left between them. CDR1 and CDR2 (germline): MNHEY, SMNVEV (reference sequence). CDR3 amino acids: CASSPRGIEKTDTQYF. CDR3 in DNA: TGTGCCAGCAGTCCCCGGGGTATTGAAAAGACAGATACGCAGTATTTT.

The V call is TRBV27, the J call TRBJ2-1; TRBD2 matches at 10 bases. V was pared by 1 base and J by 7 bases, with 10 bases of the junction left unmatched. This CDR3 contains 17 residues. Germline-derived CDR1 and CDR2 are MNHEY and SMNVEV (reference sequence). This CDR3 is CASSLLSGRATGNEQFF. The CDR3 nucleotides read TGTGCCAGCAGTTTATTAAGCGGGAGGGCCACAGGAAATGAGCAGTTCTTC.

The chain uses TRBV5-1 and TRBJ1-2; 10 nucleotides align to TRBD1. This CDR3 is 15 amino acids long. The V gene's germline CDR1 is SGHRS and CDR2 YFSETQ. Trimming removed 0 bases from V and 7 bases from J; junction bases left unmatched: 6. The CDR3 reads CASSLGQGAGGGYTF. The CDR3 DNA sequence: TGCGCCAGCAGCTTGGGACAGGGGGCCGGTGGTGGCTACACCTTC. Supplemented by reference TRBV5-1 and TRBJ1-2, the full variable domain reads KAGVTQTPRYLIKTRGQQVTLSCSPISGHRSVSWYQQTPGQGLQFLFEYFSETQRNKGNFPGRFSGRQFSNSRSEMNVSTLELGDSALYLCASSLGQGAGGGYTFGSGTRLTVV.

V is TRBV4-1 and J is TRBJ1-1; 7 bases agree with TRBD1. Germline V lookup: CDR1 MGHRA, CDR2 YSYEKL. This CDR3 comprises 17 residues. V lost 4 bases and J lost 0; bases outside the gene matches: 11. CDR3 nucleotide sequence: TGCGCCAGCAGCCGCGTACCGGGGACAGTCATGAACACTGAAGCTTTCTTT. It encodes CASSRVPGTVMNTEAFF.

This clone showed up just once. The CDR3 protein is CATSSQSGDPDTQYF. CDR3 nucleotides: TGTGCCACCAGTTCTCAAAGCGGGGACCCAGATACGCAGTATTTT. The V call is TRBV15, the J call TRBJ2-3, with 7 bases matching TRBD2. After removal of 6 bases from V and 4 bases from J, the junction contained 10 bases not matched to a gene. Germline lookup yields CDR1 LNHNV and CDR2 YYDKDF (reference sequence). This CDR3 region has 15 residues.

CDR3 DNA: TGTGCCAGTAGTATAGGGCGGGACGGACCCTATGGCTACACCTTC. Its translation: CASSIGRDGPYGYTF. The chain combines TRBV19 with TRBJ1-2, with D possibly matching TRBD1 (5 bases). Germline CDR1 reads LNHDA; CDR2 reads SQIVND (reference sequence). Between the trimmed V and J ends, which lost 1 base and 4 bases, there was a span of 13 bases. The CDR3 totals 15 residues.

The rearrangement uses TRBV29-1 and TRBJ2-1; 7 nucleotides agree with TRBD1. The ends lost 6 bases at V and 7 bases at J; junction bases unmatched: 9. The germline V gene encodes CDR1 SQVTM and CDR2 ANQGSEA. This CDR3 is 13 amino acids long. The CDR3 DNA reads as TGCAGCGTGGCCCGACAGGGCAAAAATGAGCAGTTCTTC. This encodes CSVARQGKNEQFF.

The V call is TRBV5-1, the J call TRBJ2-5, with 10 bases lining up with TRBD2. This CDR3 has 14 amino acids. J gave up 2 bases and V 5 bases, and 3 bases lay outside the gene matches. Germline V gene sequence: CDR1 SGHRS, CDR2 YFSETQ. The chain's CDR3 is CASRLAGAQETQYF. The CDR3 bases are TGCGCCAGCAGGCTAGCGGGGGCACAAGAGACCCAGTACTTC. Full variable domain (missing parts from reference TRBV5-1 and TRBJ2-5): KAGVTQTPRYLIKTRGQQVTLSCSPISGHRSVSWYQQTPGQGLQFLFEYFSETQRNKGNFPGRFSGRQFSNSRSEMNVSTLELGDSALYLCASRLAGAQETQYFGPGTRLLVL.

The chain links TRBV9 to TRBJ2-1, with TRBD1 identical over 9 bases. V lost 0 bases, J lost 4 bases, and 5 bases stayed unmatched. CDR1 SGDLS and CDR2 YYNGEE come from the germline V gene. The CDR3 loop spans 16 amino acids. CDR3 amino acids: CASSVGQGVGYNEQFF. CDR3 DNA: TGTGCCAGCAGCGTAGGACAGGGGGTCGGGTACAATGAGCAGTTCTTC.

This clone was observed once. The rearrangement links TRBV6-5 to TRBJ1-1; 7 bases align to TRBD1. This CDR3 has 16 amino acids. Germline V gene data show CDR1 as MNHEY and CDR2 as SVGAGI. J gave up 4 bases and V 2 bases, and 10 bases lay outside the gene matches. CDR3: CASSYDLLQGGTEAFF. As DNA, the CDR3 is TGTGCCAGCAGTTACGACTTGTTGCAGGGGGGCACTGAAGCTTTCTTT.

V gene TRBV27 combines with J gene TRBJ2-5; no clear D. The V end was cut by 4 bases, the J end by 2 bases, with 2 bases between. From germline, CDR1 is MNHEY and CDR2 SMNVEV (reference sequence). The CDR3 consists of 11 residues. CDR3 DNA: TGTGCCAGCAGTTCACAAGAGACCCAGTACTTC. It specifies CASSSQETQYF.

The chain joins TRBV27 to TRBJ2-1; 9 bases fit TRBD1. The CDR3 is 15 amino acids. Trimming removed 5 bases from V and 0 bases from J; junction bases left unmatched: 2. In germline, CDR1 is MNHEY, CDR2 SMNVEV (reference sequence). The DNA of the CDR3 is TGTGCCAGCAGTGCACAGGGGGCCTCCTACAATGAGCAGTTCTTC. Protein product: CASSAQGASYNEQFF.

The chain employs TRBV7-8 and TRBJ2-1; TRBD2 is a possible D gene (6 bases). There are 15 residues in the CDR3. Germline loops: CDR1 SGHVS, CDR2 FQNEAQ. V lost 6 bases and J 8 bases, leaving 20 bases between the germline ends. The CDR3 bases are TGTGCCAGCAGACCCAGCGGCTTACCGGGAGATGAGCAGTTCTTC. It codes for CASRPSGLPGDEQFF.

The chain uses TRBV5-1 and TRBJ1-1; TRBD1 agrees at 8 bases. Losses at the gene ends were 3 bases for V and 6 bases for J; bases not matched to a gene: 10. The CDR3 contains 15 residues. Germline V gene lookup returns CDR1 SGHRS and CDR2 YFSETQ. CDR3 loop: CASSSYQGAGAEAFF. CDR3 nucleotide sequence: TGCGCCAGCAGCTCGTACCAGGGGGCCGGGGCTGAAGCTTTCTTT.

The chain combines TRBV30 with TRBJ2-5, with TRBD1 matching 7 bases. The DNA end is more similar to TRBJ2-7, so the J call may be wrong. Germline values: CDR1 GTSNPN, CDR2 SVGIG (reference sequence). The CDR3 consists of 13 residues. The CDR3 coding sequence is TGTGCCTGGGCACAGGGGATCGCCTACGAGCAGTACTTC. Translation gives CAWAQGIAYEQYF.

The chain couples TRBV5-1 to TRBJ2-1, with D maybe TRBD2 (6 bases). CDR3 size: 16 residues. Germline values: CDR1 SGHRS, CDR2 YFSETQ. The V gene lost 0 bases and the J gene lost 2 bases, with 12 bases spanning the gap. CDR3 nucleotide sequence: TGCGCCAGCAGCTTGGGTGGAGGGACGACCTACAATGAGCAGTTCTTC. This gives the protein CASSLGGGTTYNEQFF.

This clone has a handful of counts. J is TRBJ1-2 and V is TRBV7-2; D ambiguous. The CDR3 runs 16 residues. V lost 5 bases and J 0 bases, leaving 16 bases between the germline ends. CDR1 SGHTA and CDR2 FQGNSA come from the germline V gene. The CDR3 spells CASSTVTRLANYGYTF. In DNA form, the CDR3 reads TGTGCCAGCAGCACGGTGACAAGGCTGGCTAACTATGGCTACACCTTC.

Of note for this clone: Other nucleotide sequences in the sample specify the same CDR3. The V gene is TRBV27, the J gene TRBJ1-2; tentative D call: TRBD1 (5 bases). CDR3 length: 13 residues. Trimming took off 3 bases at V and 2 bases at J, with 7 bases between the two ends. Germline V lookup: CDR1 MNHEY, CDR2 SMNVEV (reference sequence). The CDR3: CASSLTANYGYTF. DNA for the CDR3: TGTGCCAGCAGTTTGACAGCCAACTATGGCTACACCTTC.

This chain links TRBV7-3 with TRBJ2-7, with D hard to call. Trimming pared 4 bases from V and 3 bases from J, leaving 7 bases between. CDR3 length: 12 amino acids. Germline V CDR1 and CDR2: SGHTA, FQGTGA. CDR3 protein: CASSSNSYEQYF. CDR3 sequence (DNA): TGTGCCAGCAGCTCGAACAGCTACGAGCAGTACTTC.

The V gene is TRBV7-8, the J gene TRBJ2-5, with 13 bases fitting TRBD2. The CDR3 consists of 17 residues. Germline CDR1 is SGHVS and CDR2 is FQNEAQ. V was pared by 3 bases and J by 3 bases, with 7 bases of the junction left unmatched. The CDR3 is CASSFLTSGRLEETQYF. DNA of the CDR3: TGTGCCAGCAGCTTTCTGACTAGCGGGAGGTTAGAAGAGACCCAGTACTTC.

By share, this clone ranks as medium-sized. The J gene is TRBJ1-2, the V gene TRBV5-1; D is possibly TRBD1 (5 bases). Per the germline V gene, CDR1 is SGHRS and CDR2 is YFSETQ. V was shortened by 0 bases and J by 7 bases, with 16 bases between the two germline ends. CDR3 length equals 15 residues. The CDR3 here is CASSLAVGLMSGYTF. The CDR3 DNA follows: TGCGCCAGCAGCTTGGCGGTGGGGCTGATGAGTGGCTACACCTTC. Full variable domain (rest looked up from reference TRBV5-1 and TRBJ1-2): KAGVTQTPRYLIKTRGQQVTLSCSPISGHRSVSWYQQTPGQGLQFLFEYFSETQRNKGNFPGRFSGRQFSNSRSEMNVSTLELGDSALYLCASSLAVGLMSGYTFGSGTRLTVV.

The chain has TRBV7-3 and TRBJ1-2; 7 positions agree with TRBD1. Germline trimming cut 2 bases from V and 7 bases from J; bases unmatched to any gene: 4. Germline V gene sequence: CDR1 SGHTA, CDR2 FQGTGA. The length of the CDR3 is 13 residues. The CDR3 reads CASSLDRVAGYTF. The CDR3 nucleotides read TGTGCCAGCAGCTTAGACAGGGTCGCTGGCTACACCTTC.

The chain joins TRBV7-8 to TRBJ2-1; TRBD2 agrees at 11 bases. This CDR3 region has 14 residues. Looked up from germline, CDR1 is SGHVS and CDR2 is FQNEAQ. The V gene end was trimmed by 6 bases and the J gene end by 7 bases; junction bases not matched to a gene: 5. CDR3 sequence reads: CASSTGTSGNEQFF. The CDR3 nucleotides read TGTGCCAGCAGTACCGGGACTAGCGGAAATGAGCAGTTCTTC.

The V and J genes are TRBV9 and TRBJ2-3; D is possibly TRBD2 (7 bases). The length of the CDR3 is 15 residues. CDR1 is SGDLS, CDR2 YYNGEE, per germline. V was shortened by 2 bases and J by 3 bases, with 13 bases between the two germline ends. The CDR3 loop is CASSVGGRGTDTQYF. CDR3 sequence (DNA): TGTGCCAGCAGCGTCGGGGGGCGCGGTACAGATACGCAGTATTTT.

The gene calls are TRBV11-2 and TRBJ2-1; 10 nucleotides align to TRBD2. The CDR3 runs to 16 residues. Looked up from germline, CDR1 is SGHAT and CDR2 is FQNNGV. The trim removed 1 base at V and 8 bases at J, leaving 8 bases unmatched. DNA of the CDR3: TGTGCCAGCAGCTTAGGGGTAGCGGGGGGTATAGATGAGCAGTTCTTC. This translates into CASSLGVAGGIDEQFF.

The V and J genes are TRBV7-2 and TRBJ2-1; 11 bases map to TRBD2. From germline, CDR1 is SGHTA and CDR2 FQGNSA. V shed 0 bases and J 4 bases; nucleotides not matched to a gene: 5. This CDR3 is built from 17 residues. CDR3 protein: CASSLAKLAGVYNEQFF. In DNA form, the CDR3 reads TGTGCCAGCAGCTTAGCGAAACTAGCGGGAGTATACAATGAGCAGTTCTTC.

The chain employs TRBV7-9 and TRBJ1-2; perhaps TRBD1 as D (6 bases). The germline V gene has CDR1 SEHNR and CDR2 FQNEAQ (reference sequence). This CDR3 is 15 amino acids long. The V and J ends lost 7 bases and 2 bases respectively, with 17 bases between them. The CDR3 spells CASTPGGEGNYGYTF. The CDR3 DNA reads TGTGCCAGCACCCCGGGGGGCGAGGGAAACTATGGCTACACCTTC.

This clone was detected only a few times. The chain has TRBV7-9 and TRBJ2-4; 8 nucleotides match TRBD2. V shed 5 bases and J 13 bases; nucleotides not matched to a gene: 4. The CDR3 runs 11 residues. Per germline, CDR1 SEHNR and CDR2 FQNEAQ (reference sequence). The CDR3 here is CASSPGLAQYF. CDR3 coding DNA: TGTGCCAGCAGCCCCGGACTAGCCCAGTACTTC. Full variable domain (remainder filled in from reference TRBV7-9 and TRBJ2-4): DTGVSQNPRHKITKRGQNVTFRCDPISEHNRLYWYRQTLGQGPEFLTYFQNEAQLEKSRLLSDRFSAERPKGSFSTLEIQRTEQGDSAMYLCASSPGLAQYFGAGTRLSVL.

The CDR3 spells CASMSSYNSPLHF. The CDR3 region has the DNA TGTGCCAGCATGAGCTCCTATAATTCACCCCTCCACTTT. The rearrangement uses TRBV5-5 and TRBJ1-6; D is ambiguous. The CDR3 runs to 13 residues. V gave up 6 bases and J gave up 0 bases, with 4 bases separating them. CDR1 and CDR2 from the germline V gene are SGHKS and YYEKEE (reference sequence).

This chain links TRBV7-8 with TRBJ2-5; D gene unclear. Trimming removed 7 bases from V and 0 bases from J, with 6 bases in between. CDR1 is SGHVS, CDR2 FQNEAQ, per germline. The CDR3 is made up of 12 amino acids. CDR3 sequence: CASTQYQETQYF. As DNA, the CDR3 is TGTGCCAGCACCCAGTACCAAGAGACCCAGTACTTC.

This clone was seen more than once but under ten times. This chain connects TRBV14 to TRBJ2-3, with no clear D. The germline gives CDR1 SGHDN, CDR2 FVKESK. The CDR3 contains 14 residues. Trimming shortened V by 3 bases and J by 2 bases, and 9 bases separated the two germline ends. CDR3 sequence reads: CASSQLQATDTQYF. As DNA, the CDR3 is TGTGCCAGCAGCCAGTTGCAAGCCACAGATACGCAGTATTTT. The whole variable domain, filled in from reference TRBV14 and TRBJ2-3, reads EAGVTQFPSHSVIEKGQTVTLRCDPISGHDNLYWYRRVMGKEIKFLLHFVKESKQDESGMPNNRFLAERTGGTYSTLKVQPAELEDSGVYFCASSQLQATDTQYFGPGTRLTVL.

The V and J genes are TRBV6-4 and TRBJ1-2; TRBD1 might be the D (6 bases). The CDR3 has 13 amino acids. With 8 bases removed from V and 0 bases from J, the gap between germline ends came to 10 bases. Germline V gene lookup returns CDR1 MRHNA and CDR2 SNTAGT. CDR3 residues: CASRGGTNYGYTF. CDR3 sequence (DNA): TGTGCCAGCCGAGGGGGAACTAACTATGGCTACACCTTC.